This paragraph covers one T cell receptor beta chain sequence. Antigen: not known. V was pared by 4 bases and J by 0 bases, with 6 bases between. This CDR3 comprises 13 residues. From germline, CDR1 is SGHRS and CDR2 YFSETQ. These data are taken from a study of response to subunit inactivated influenza vaccine. General study results and limits: Each seasonal influenza vaccination, the authors suggested, recruits few new T cells.

Via MiXCR, TCRdb re-called the RT-PCR reads, giving one row per CDR3 protein. This repertoire shows a few hundred thousand distinct CDR3 sequences, approximately 20% found once; its top ten account for about a tenth. The sequenced sample was PBMCs from blood, obtained less than 22 months after vaccination. The chain couples TRBV5-1 to TRBJ2-3; D remains unclear. The TCR sequence derives from a man aged 50-75 years who received an inactivated influenza vaccine. The CDR3 DNA is TGCGCCAGCAGCAGCGCAAGCACAGATACGCAGTATTTT. This sequence encodes CASSSASTDTQYF.